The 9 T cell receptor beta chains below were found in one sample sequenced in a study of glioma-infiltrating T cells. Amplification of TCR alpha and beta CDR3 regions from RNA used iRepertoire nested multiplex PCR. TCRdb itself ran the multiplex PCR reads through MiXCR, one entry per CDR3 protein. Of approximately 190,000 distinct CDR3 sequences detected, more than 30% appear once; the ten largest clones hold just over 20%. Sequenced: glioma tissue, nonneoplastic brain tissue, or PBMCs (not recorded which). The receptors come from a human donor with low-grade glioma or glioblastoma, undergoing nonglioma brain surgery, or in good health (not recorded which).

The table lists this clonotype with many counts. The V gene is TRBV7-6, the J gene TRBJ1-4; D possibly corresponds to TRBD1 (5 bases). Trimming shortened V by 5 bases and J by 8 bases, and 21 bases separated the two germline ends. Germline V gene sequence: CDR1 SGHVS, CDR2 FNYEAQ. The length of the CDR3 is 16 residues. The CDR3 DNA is TGTGCCAGCAGCCAAAGACCGGGACCCTGGGGGGAAAAACTGTTTTTT. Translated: CASSQRPGPWGEKLFF. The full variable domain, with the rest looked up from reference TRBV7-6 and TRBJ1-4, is GAGVSQSPRYKVTKRGQDVALRCDPISGHVSLYWYRQALGQGPEFLTYFNYEAQQDKSGLPNDRFSAERPEGSISTLTIQRTEQRDSAMYRCASSQRPGPWGEKLFFGSGTQLSVL.

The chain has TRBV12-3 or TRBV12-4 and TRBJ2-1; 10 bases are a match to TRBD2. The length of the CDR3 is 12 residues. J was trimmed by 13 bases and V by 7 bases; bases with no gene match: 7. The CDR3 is CASKTAGGAQFF. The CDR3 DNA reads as TGTGCCAGCAAGACAGCGGGAGGGGCTCAGTTCTTC.

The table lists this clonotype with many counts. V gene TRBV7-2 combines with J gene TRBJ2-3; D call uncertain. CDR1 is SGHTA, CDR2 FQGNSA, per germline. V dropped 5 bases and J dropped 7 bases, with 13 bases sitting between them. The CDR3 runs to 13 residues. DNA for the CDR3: TGTGCCAGCAGCGGAATCAGGCGAAATACGCAGTATTTT. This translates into CASSGIRRNTQYF.

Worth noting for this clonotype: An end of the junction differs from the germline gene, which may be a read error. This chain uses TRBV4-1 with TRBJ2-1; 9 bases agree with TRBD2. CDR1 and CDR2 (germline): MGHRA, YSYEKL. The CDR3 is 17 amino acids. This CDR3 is CASSQGIGLATYNEQLF. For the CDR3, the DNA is TGCGCCAGCAGCCAGGGGATCGGACTAGCGACCTACAATGAGCAGCTCTTC.

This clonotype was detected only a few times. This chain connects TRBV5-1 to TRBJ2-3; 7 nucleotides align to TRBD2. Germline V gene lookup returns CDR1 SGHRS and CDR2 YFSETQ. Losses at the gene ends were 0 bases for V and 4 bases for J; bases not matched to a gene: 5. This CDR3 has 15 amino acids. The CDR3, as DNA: TGCGCCAGCAGCTTGGATGCGGGAGACGCAGATACGCAGTATTTT. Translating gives CASSLDAGDADTQYF.

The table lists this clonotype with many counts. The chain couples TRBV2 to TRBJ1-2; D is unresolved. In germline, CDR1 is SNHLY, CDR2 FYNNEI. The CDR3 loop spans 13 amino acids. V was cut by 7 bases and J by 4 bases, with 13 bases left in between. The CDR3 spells CASTWGYSYGYTF. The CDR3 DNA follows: TGTGCCAGCACCTGGGGTTATAGCTATGGCTACACCTTC.

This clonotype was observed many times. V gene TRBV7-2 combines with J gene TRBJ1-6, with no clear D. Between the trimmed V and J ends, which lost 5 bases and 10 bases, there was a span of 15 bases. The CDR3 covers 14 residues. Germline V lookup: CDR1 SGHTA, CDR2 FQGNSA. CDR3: CASSRTEGGSPLHF. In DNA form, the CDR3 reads TGTGCCAGCAGCCGTACAGAGGGCGGCTCACCCCTCCACTTT. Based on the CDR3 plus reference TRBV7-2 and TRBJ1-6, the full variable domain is GAGVSQSPSNKVTEKGKDVELRCDPISGHTALYWYRQSLGQGLEFLIYFQGNSAPDKSGLPSDRFSAERTGGSVSTLTIQRTQQEDSAVYLCASSRTEGGSPLHFGNGTRLTVT.

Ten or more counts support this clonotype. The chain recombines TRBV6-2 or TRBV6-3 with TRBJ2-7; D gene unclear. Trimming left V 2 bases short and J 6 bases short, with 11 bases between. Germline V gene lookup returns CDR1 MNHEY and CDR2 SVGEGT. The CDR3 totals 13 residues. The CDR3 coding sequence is TGTGCCAGCAGTTACCCCCCCACGGGCGAGCAGTACTTC. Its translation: CASSYPPTGEQYF.

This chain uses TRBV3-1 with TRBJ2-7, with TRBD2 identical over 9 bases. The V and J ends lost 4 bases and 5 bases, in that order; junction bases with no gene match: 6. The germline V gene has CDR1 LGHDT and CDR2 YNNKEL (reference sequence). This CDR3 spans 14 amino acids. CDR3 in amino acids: CASSLSGRFDEQYF. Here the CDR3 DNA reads TGTGCCAGCAGCCTTAGCGGGAGATTCGACGAGCAGTACTTC.